These 23 T cell receptor beta chains originate from one sample sequenced in a study of shared clonotypes between healthy human individuals. The data were produced by immunoSEQ multiplex PCR, yet TCRdb's version contains in-frame clones alone and is incomplete. The sample yields 470,000 or so clones, roughly 80% seen once. The sample consisted of PBMCs. Every receptor here comes from a woman in her 40s in good health. Some clones in this sample may be carry-over from other donors' samples.

Concerning this clone: A far larger clone is just one base off, so this is likely a read error. Since the CDR3 does not end with the conserved phenylalanine or tryptophan, this likely comes from a read error. The V and J genes are TRBV20-1 and TRBJ1-5; D is uncertain. The CDR3 spans 11 residues. The germline CDR1 and CDR2 sequences are DFQATT and SNEGSKA (reference sequence). V gave up 4 bases and J gave up 1 base, with 2 bases separating them. This chain's CDR3 is CSAKSNQPQHS. The CDR3 nucleotides are TGCAGTGCTAAGAGCAATCAGCCCCAGCATTCT.

J is TRBJ2-7 and V is TRBV28, with TRBD1 matching over 8 bases. The CDR3 totals 15 residues. CDR1 and CDR2 (germline): MDHEN, SYDVKM. V dropped 5 bases and J dropped 2; count of bases not matched to a gene: 8. This chain's CDR3 is CASSTTGTGTYEQYF. CDR3 DNA sequence: TGTGCCAGCAGTACCACCGGGACAGGAACCTACGAGCAGTACTTC.

This chain connects TRBV28 to TRBJ2-1; tentatively, D is TRBD2 (5 bases). The CDR3 contains 16 residues. Germline V CDR1 and CDR2: MDHEN, SYDVKM. Trimming took 8 bases from V and 1 from J, leaving 18 bases between them. The chain's CDR3 is CASLSRKRFSYNEQFF. Written as DNA, the CDR3 is TGTGCCAGCCTTTCCAGAAAGCGGTTTTCCTACAATGAGCAGTTCTTC.

Note on this clone: With a far larger clone one base away, a read error is the likely cause. This sequence joins TRBV28 and TRBJ2-7, with D maybe TRBD2 (6 bases). V was shortened by 4 bases and J by 6 bases, with 19 bases between the two germline ends. CDR1 and CDR2 (germline): MDHEN, SYDVKM. The CDR3 totals 15 residues. The CDR3 reads CASSSGGSGDGEQYF. CDR3 coding DNA: TGTGCCAGCAGTTCCGGGGGTAGCGGTGACGGCGAGCAGTACTTC.

The CDR3 DNA sequence: TGCGCCAGCAGCTTGGCTCCTAGCGGCCGCTCCTACAATGAGCAGTTCTTC. This sequence encodes CASSLAPSGRSYNEQFF. The V and J genes are TRBV5-1 and TRBJ2-1, with 7 bases fitting TRBD2. Germline CDR1 reads SGHRS; CDR2 reads YFSETQ. CDR3 length equals 17 residues. V lost 0 bases to trimming and J lost 0 bases; unmatched junction nucleotides: 6.

The rearrangement joins TRBV6-5 to TRBJ2-7; 9 bases are shared with TRBD2. The V gene's germline CDR1 is MNHEY and CDR2 SVGAGI. Trimming cost V 6 bases and J 4 bases; bases outside gene matches: 7. This CDR3 region has 14 residues. CDR3 DNA: TGTGCCAGCAGACAGACTAGCGGAAAGTACGAGCAGTACTTC. It specifies CASRQTSGKYEQYF.

This clone was recorded many times. The genes are TRBV7-2 and TRBJ2-1; possible D gene TRBD2, 6 bases. The CDR3 is 11 amino acids. Germline lookup yields CDR1 SGHTA and CDR2 FQGNSA. V was clipped by 3 bases and J by 10 bases, with 7 bases between them. The CDR3 sequence: CASSLAGEQFF. For the CDR3, the DNA is TGTGCCAGCAGCTTGGCGGGGGAGCAGTTCTTC.

The rearrangement links TRBV19 to TRBJ2-1; possibly TRBD2 for D (6 bases). The germline CDR1 and CDR2 sequences are LNHDA and SQIVND (reference sequence). This CDR3 contains 15 residues. Trimming removed 1 base from V and 7 bases from J, with 14 bases in between. The CDR3 nucleotides read TGTGCCAGTAGTATAGCGGGAGTTTCGTGGAATGAGCAGTTCTTC. Encoded protein: CASSIAGVSWNEQFF.

CDR3: CASSDRAGAGELFF. CDR3 coding DNA: TGTGCCAGCAGTGACAGGGCAGGGGCCGGGGAGCTGTTTTTT. The J gene is TRBJ2-2, the V gene TRBV2, with D perhaps TRBD1 (6 bases). The CDR3 is made up of 14 amino acids. Trimming shortened V by 3 bases and J by 6 bases, and 11 bases separated the two germline ends. Per germline, CDR1 SNHLY and CDR2 FYNNEI. Supplemented by reference TRBV2 and TRBJ2-2, the full variable domain reads EPEVTQTPSHQVTQMGQEVILRCVPISNHLYFYWYRQILGQKVEFLVSFYNNEISEKSEIFDDQFSVERPDGSNFTLKIRSTKLEDSAMYFCASSDRAGAGELFFGEGSRLTVL.

To note about this clone: A single base is all that separates this from a far larger clone, so a read error is likely. The gene calls are TRBV30 and TRBJ2-5, with D maybe TRBD2 (6 bases). The germline V gene encodes CDR1 GTSNPN and CDR2 SVGIG (reference sequence). With 2 bases removed from V and 2 bases from J, the gap between germline ends came to 15 bases. The CDR3 sequence is 15 residues long. The CDR3 region has the DNA TGTGCCTGGAGTCCCAGGCGGGGATTGCAAGAGACCCAGTACTTC. It specifies CAWSPRRGLQETQYF.

The CDR3 DNA reads TGTGCCAGCAGCCCAGTGGGGGGGGAAAAACTGTTTTTT. Its protein is CASSPVGGEKLFF. This rearrangement joins TRBV7-6 to TRBJ1-4, with D perhaps TRBD1 (5 bases). This CDR3 is 13 amino acids long. CDR1 is SGHVS and CDR2 is FNYEAQ in the germline V gene. The germline V and J ends were trimmed by 5 bases and 8 bases, with 12 bases remaining between them.

V usage is TRBV2 and J usage is TRBJ2-1; D is uncertain. Germline CDR1 SNHLY, CDR2 FYNNEI. The CDR3 sequence is 12 residues long. The V and J ends lost 7 bases and 4 bases respectively, with 8 bases between them. The CDR3 here is CASMREYNEQFF. As DNA, the CDR3 is TGTGCCAGCATGCGAGAGTACAATGAGCAGTTCTTC.

V usage is TRBV9 and J usage is TRBJ2-7, with 9 bases lining up with TRBD1. Germline CDR1 reads SGDLS; CDR2 reads YYNGEE. The trim removed 5 bases at V and 3 bases at J, leaving 6 bases unmatched. The CDR3 consists of 14 residues. The chain's CDR3 is CASSPTGGLYEQYF. Written as DNA, the CDR3 is TGTGCCAGCAGTCCGACAGGGGGGCTCTACGAGCAGTACTTC.

The rearrangement joins TRBV30 to TRBJ2-1; a possible D gene is TRBD1 (5 bases). The CDR3 loop spans 13 amino acids. Looked up from germline, CDR1 is GTSNPN and CDR2 is SVGIG (reference sequence). V was shortened by 0 bases and J by 6 bases, with 9 bases between the two germline ends. The CDR3 sequence: CAWSVGLFNEQFF. CDR3 bases: TGTGCCTGGAGTGTGGGGCTTTTCAATGAGCAGTTCTTC.

This rearrangement joins TRBV19 to TRBJ2-7; 7 nucleotides match TRBD1. The germline CDR1 and CDR2 sequences are LNHDA and SQIVND (reference sequence). The CDR3 runs to 14 residues. V lost 6 bases, J lost 2 bases, and 7 bases stayed unmatched. CDR3 sequence reads: CASSGTAGAYEQYF. DNA of the CDR3: TGTGCCAGTAGCGGGACAGCAGGGGCCTACGAGCAGTACTTC.

The rearrangement uses TRBV2 and TRBJ2-5; D gene uncertain. Trimming cost V 2 bases and J 5 bases, with 6 bases left between them. CDR3 length equals 12 residues. The germline V gene encodes CDR1 SNHLY and CDR2 FYNNEI. The CDR3 DNA sequence: TGTGCCAGCAGTGAATTGGTGGAGACCCAGTACTTC. Its protein is CASSELVETQYF.

CDR3 in amino acids: CASSFREEGAFF. For the CDR3, the DNA is TGTGCCAGTAGTTTTCGCGAAGAGGGAGCTTTCTTT. This chain uses TRBV19 with TRBJ1-1; D is unclear. The CDR3 runs to 12 residues. V lost 5 bases to trimming and J lost 10 bases, with 14 bases between them. Germline CDR1 reads LNHDA; CDR2 reads SQIVND (reference sequence).

Worth noting for this clone: A far larger clone is a single base away, which makes a read error likely. This rearrangement joins TRBV6-1 to TRBJ2-5, with a weak D call TRBD2 (6 bases). The CDR3 is 13 residues long. Germline V CDR1 and CDR2: MNHNS, SASEGT. Trimming removed 8 bases from V and 2 bases from J, with 12 bases in between. The chain's CDR3 is CASGRYEQETQYF. The CDR3, as DNA: TGTGCCAGCGGGAGGTACGAGCAAGAGACCCAGTACTTC.

This chain links TRBV10-3 with TRBJ2-3, with a tentative D call TRBD1 (5 bases). The germline gives CDR1 ENHRY, CDR2 SYGVKD. CDR3 length: 14 amino acids. Trimming removed 8 bases at V and 2 bases at J, with 14 bases between. The CDR3 DNA follows: TGTGCCATCGGAGACAGCAGCCACACAGATACGCAGTATTTT. Translation gives CAIGDSSHTDTQYF.

In this sample, this clone turned up a few times. Other DNA sequences of this sample code for an identical CDR3. This chain joins TRBV2 and TRBJ1-2, with D unresolved. Between the trimmed V and J ends, which lost 4 bases and 4 bases, there was a span of 7 bases. The CDR3 has 12 amino acids. Germline V lookup: CDR1 SNHLY, CDR2 FYNNEI. The CDR3: CASSGSLYGYTF. In DNA, the CDR3 is TGTGCCAGCAGTGGCAGCCTCTATGGCTACACCTTC.

The chain recombines TRBV28 with TRBJ2-7; the match to TRBD2 covers 10 bases. Germline V gene lookup returns CDR1 MDHEN and CDR2 SYDVKM. The J segment lost 3 bases and the V segment lost 10 bases, leaving 9 bases of the junction unmatched. The CDR3 loop spans 14 amino acids. CDR3 sequence: CATRRRTSGYEQYF. CDR3 bases: TGTGCCACCCGCCGAAGGACTAGCGGCTACGAGCAGTACTTC.

A note on this clone: The junction departs from germline at one end; a sequencing error may be responsible. V usage is TRBV29-1 and J usage is TRBJ2-3; TRBD1 is a possible D gene (5 bases). CDR3 length equals 14 residues. Per the germline V gene, CDR1 is SQVTM and CDR2 is ANQGSEA. DNA of the CDR3: TGCAGCGTTGCTCAGGTGGGGAACACAGGTACGCAGTATTTT. Translation: CSVAQVGNTGTQYF.

The chain joins TRBV7-2 to TRBJ2-7; 8 bases are shared with TRBD2. CDR3 length: 16 amino acids. Losses at the gene ends were 0 bases for V and 4 bases for J; bases not matched to a gene: 8. The V gene's germline CDR1 is SGHTA and CDR2 FQGNSA. The CDR3, as DNA: TGTGCCAGCAGCTTAGCGCATGTAGCGGGACCGTACGAGCAGTACTTC. The encoded protein is CASSLAHVAGPYEQYF.